Listed below are T cell receptor beta chains from one sample, sequenced in a study of CD8 T cells in Susac syndrome. TCRdb recomputed calls from the immunoSEQ multiplex PCR reads with MiXCR, one row per CDR3 protein. Among just under 95,000 distinct CDR3 sequences listed, roughly 94% were seen once. Input material: CD4+ T cells from PBMCs. Receptors originate from a human donor with Susac syndrome. Both conserved end residues are part of each CDR3. The D gene is left open where the match is weak. Size is stated for part of the rows, as once, few or many counts, or as a class when the clone is expanded.

>TRBV9|once|TRBJ1-5|TRBD1
TGTGCCAGCAGCGTAGGGCGGACAGGGGGTCAGCCCCAGCATTTT
CASSVGRTGGQPQHF
>TRBV23-1|-|TRBJ2-5|-
TGCGCCAGCAGTCACAACCTGGACAGACAAGAGACCCAGTACTTC
CASSHNLDRQETQYF
>TRBV29-1|-|TRBJ2-7|-
TGCAGCGTTGTCCTCACAGGGCTCTCCTACGAGCAGTACTTC
CSVVLTGLSYEQYF
>TRBV30|-|TRBJ1-4|TRBD1
TGTGCCTGGAGTCCCGGGACAGGTGAAAAACTGTTTTTT
CAWSPGTGEKLFF
>TRBV28|-|TRBJ1-1|-
TGTGCCAGCAGTCAGCGACTGACAGGGAACACTGAAGCTTTCTTT
CASSQRLTGNTEAFF
>TRBV7-9|-|TRBJ2-3|-
TGTGCCAGCAGCTTGACGGGGGCCTTCACAGATACGCAGTATTTT
CASSLTGAFTDTQYF
>TRBV4-3|-|TRBJ2-3|TRBD2
TGCGCCAGCAGCCAAAGTAGCGGGGGGGCGACAGATACGCAGTATTTT
CASSQSSGGATDTQYF
>TRBV27|-|TRBJ1-3|-
TGTGCCAGCAATATGGACAGTTCGCCCTACGACGGCATATATTTT
CASNMDSSPYDGIYF
>TRBV30|-|TRBJ2-1|-
TGTGCCTGGAGTACACCAGGGGGGCCCTACAATGAGCAGTTCTTC
CAWSTPGGPYNEQFF
>TRBV15|-|TRBJ1-6|-
TGTGCCACCAGCAGGACAGCTAATTCACCCCTCCACTTT
CATSRTANSPLHF
>TRBV7-9|-|TRBJ2-7|-
TGTGCCAGCAGCTTAGAAATGACCTCCTACGAGCAGTACTTC
CASSLEMTSYEQYF
>TRBV30|-|TRBJ2-3|-
TGTGCCTGGAGTGTACGGGATACGCAGTATTTT
CAWSVRDTQYF
>TRBV4-3|-|TRBJ1-2|TRBD1
TGCGCCAGCAGCCACGCCGGGACAGAGACTTCCTATGGCTACACCTTC
CASSHAGTETSYGYTF
>TRBV20-1|-|TRBJ2-7|-
TGCAGTGCTAGAGATGGGGGGCAGGGGATCTACGAGCAGTACTTC
CSARDGGQGIYEQYF
>TRBV6-5|-|TRBJ2-7|-
TGTGCCAGCAGTCGAGCAACTCGACACAGCGAGCAGTACTTC
CASSRATRHSEQYF
>TRBV28|-|TRBJ2-2|-
TGTGCCAGCAGCGAGTACAGGTACACCGGGGAGCTGTTTTTT
CASSEYRYTGELFF
>TRBV5-6|-|TRBJ1-2|-
TGTGCCAGCAGCTTGGATCGGGGACGGGGCTATGGCTACACCTTC
CASSLDRGRGYGYTF
>TRBV2|-|TRBJ2-1|TRBD1
TGTGCCACTCTTGGTGGGACAGGGCGAGTCAATGAGCAGTTCTTC
CATLGGTGRVNEQFF
>TRBV15|once|TRBJ1-4|-
TGTGCCACCAGCAGAGAGAGGTGGGAAAAACTGTTTTTT
CATSRERWEKLFF
>TRBV29-1|-|TRBJ1-2|-
TGCAGCGTTCCTACAGGGCGTTATGGCTACACCTTC
CSVPTGRYGYTF
>TRBV15|-|TRBJ2-5|-
TGTGCCACCAGCAGAGCCGGGGACCCCGCGGAGACCCAGTACTTC
CATSRAGDPAETQYF
>TRBV20-1|-|TRBJ2-4|-
TGCAGTGCTACAGGGCCAGGAGCCAAAAACATTCAGTACTTC
CSATGPGAKNIQYF
>TRBV9|-|TRBJ2-3|-
TGTGCCAGCAGCGATGAATTGGGGGCTCGTGGCACAGATACGCAGTATTTT
CASSDELGARGTDTQYF
>TRBV28|-|TRBJ2-7|-
TGTGCCAGCAGTTTTCACCTCGGACAGTTGGGGGTCTACGAGCAGTACTTC
CASSFHLGQLGVYEQYF
>TRBV30|-|TRBJ2-3|-
TGTGCCTGGGCGACAGGCACAGATACGCAGTATTTT
CAWATGTDTQYF
>TRBV28|-|TRBJ2-3|-
TGTGCCAGCAGCCCTGGGACCACAGATACGCAGTATTTT
CASSPGTTDTQYF
>TRBV4-1|-|TRBJ2-6|-
TGCGCCAGCAGGGGGGCAAATCGGCGAACTGGGGCCAACGTCCTGACTTTC
CASRGANRRTGANVLTF
>TRBV30|-|TRBJ1-1|TRBD1
TGTGCCTGGAACCCAGGGACAGAATCCATACAGGCTTTCTTT
CAWNPGTESIQAFF
>TRBV4-1|-|TRBJ2-7|TRBD2
TGCGCCAGCAGCCTCAGGGGACTAGCGGGGGGCAACTCCTACGAGCAGTACTTC
CASSLRGLAGGNSYEQYF
>TRBV15|-|TRBJ1-1|-
TGTGCCACCAGCACAAACGGACAGACCGAAGCTTTCTTT
CATSTNGQTEAFF
>TRBV7-2|-|TRBJ1-2|-
TGTGCCAGCAGCGCAGACAGCGTTAACTATGGCTACACCTTC
CASSADSVNYGYTF
>TRBV30|-|TRBJ2-3|-
TGTGCCTGGTCTGGGGGTATCGCAGATACGCAGTATTTT
CAWSGGIADTQYF